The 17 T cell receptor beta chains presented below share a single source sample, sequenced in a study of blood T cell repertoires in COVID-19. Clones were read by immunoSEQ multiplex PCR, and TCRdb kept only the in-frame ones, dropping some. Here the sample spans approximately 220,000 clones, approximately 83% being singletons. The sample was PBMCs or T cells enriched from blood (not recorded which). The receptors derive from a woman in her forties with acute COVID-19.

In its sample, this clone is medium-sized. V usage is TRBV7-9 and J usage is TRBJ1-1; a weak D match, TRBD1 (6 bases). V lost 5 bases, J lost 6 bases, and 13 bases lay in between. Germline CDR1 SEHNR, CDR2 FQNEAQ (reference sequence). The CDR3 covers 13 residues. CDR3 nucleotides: TGTGCCAGCAGCCCCCGATACAGGGCTGAAGCTTTCTTT. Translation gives CASSPRYRAEAFF. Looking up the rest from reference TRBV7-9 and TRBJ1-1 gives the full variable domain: DTGVSQNPRHKITKRGQNVTFRCDPISEHNRLYWYRQTLGQGPEFLTYFQNEAQLEKSRLLSDRFSAERPKGSFSTLEIQRTEQGDSAMYLCASSPRYRAEAFFGQGTRLTVV.

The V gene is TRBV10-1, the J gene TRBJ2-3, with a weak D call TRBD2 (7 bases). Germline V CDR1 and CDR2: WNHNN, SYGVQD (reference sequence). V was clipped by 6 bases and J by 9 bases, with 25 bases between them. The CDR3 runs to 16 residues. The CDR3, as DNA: TGCGCCAGCAGCCCGTCGTCCGGGCAGGAGGGGGGGACGCAGTATTTT. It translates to CASSPSSGQEGGTQYF.

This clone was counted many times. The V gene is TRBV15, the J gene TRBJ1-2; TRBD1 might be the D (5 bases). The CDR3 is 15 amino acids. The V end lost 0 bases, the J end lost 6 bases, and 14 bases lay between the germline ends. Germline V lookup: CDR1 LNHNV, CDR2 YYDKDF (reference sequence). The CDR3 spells CATSRDGEGIHGYTF. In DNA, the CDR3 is TGTGCCACCAGCAGAGATGGGGAGGGGATCCATGGCTACACCTTC.

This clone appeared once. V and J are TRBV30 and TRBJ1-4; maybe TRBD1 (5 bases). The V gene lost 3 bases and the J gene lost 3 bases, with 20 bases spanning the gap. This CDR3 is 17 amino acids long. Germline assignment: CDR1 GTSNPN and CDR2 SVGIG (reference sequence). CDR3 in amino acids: CAWSGHPGVGPNEKLFF. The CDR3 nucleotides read TGTGCCTGGAGCGGACACCCGGGCGTGGGTCCTAATGAAAAACTGTTTTTT.

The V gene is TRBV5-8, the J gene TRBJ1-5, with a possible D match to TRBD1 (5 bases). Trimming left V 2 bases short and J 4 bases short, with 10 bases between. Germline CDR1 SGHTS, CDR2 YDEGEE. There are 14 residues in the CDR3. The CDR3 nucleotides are TGTGCCAGCAGCTTAAGGGGAAGGAATCAGCCCCAGCATTTT. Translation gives CASSLRGRNQPQHF.

CDR3 protein: CASSLAGDNSPLHF. The CDR3 nucleotides read TGTGCCAGCAGCTTGGCGGGAGATAATTCACCCCTCCACTTT. This chain uses TRBV5-6 with TRBJ1-6; D remains unclear. V was pared by 0 bases and J by 5 bases, with 6 bases between. The germline V gene has CDR1 SGHDT and CDR2 YYEEEE. This CDR3 region has 14 residues.

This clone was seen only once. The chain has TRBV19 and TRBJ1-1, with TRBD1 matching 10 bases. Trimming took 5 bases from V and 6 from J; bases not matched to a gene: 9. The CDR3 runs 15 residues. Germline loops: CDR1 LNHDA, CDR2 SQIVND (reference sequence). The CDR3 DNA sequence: TGTGCCAGTAGTGCGCAGGGACAGGGGAAGGCTGAAGCTTTCTTT. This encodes CASSAQGQGKAEAFF.

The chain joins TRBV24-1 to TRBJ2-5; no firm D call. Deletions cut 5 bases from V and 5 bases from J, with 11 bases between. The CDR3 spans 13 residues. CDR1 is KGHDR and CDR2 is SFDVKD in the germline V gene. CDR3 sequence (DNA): TGTGCCACCAGTGCTAGGCGTCCTGAGACCCAGTACTTC. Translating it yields CATSARRPETQYF.

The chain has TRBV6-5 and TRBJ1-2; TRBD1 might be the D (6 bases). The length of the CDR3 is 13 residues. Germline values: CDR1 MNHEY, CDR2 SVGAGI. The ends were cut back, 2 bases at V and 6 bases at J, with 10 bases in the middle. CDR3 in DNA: TGTGCCAGCAGTTACATTACAGGGAATGGCTACACCTTC. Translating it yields CASSYITGNGYTF.

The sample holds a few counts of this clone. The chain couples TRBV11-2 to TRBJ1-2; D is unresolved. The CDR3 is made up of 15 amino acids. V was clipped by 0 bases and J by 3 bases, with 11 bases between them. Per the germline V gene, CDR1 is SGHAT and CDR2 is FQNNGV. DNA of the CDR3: TGTGCCAGCAGCTTAGATCGTGCGGGGTACTATGGCTACACCTTC. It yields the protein CASSLDRAGYYGYTF.

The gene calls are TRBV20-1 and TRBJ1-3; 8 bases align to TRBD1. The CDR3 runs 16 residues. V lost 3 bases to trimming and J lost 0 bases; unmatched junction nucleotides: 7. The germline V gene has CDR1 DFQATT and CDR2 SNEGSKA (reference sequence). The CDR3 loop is CSASGGTGGSGNTIYF. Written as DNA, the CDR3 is TGCAGTGCTAGTGGCGGGACAGGCGGCTCTGGAAACACCATATATTTT.

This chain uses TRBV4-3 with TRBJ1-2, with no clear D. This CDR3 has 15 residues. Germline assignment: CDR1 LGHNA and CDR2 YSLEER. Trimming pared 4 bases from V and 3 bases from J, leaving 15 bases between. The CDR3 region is CASSPSRREHYGYTF. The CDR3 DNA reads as TGCGCCAGCAGCCCTTCGCGGAGGGAGCACTATGGCTACACCTTC.

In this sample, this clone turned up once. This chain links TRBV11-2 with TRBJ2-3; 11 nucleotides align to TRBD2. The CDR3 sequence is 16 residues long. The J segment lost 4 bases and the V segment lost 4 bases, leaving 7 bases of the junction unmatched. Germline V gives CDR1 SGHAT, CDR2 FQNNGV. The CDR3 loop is CASSSRTSGSPDTQYF. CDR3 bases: TGTGCCAGCAGCTCCAGGACTAGCGGGTCACCAGATACGCAGTATTTT.

The CDR3 DNA sequence: TGTGCCAGTAGTCGGGACTTCGACTACTACGAGCAGTACTTC. Its translation: CASSRDFDYYEQYF. The gene calls are TRBV19 and TRBJ2-7, with D possibly being TRBD2 (6 bases). CDR1 and CDR2 from the germline V gene are LNHDA and SQIVND (reference sequence). Trimming took off 5 bases at V and 3 bases at J, with 14 bases between the two ends. The CDR3 totals 14 residues.

The CDR3 DNA reads as TGTGCCAGCAGCTTAGCAGGGGCAAAAGAGACCCAGTACTTC. This encodes CASSLAGAKETQYF. The J gene is TRBJ2-5, the V gene TRBV11-2, with a tentative D call TRBD1 (6 bases). The CDR3 is made up of 14 amino acids. In germline, CDR1 is SGHAT, CDR2 FQNNGV. Deletions cut 1 base from V and 3 bases from J, with 9 bases between.

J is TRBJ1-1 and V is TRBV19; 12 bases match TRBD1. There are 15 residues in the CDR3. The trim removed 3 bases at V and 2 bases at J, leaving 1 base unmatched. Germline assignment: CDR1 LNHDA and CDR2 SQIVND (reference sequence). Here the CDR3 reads CASSIGTGGNTEAFF. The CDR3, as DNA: TGTGCCAGTAGTATCGGGACAGGGGGCAACACTGAAGCTTTCTTT.

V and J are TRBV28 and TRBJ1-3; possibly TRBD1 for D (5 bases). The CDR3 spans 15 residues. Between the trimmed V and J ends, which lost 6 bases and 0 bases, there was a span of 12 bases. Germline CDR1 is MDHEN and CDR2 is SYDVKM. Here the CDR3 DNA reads TGTGCCAGCAGGTCCGGGACTCACTCTGGAAACACCATATATTTT. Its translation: CASRSGTHSGNTIYF.